These 28 T cell receptor beta chains originate from one sample sequenced in a study of cytomegalovirus exposure and HLA in healthy donors. 60 Vbeta and 13 Jbeta primers were used in PCR. Libraries were prepared by immunoSEQ multiplex PCR; TCRdb keeps only in-frame clonotypes and omits some of them. The data contain around 180,000 clones, around 81% of them singletons. The sequenced sample consisted of PBMCs. These receptors were obtained from a man between 18 and 35 years old in good health and CMV-seronegative.

This clone was found once. The chain joins TRBV6-1 to TRBJ1-6; 9 bases line up with TRBD1. The CDR3 consists of 15 residues. V lost 6 bases and J lost 10; bases outside the gene matches: 10. Looked up from germline, CDR1 is MNHNS and CDR2 is SASEGT. In nucleotides, the CDR3 is TGTGCCAGCAGGCCATGGGACAGGGAGAACTCACCCCTCCACTTT. Protein: CASRPWDRENSPLHF.

The chain links TRBV6-6 to TRBJ2-4; 11 bases are shared with TRBD1. Germline lookup yields CDR1 MNHNY and CDR2 SVGAGI (reference sequence). V shed 7 bases, J shed 12 bases, and the junction held 11 bases outside the gene matches. This CDR3 is 14 amino acids long. CDR3 sequence reads: CASTGQGAVGCQYF. The CDR3 DNA reads TGTGCCAGCACCGGACAGGGGGCGGTTGGATGTCAGTACTTC.

The chain recombines TRBV4-1 with TRBJ2-7; TRBD2 matches at 7 bases. The CDR3 consists of 16 residues. V dropped 0 bases and J dropped 0; count of bases not matched to a gene: 5. CDR1 is MGHRA, CDR2 YSYEKL, per germline. The CDR3 is CASSQDSGRGSYEQYF. In DNA form, the CDR3 reads TGCGCCAGCAGCCAAGATAGCGGGCGAGGCTCCTACGAGCAGTACTTC.

J is TRBJ2-5 and V is TRBV20-1; D is unclear. Germline V lookup: CDR1 DFQATT, CDR2 SNEGSKA (reference sequence). The CDR3 spans 10 residues. The ends were cut back, 3 bases at V and 3 bases at J, with 2 bases in the middle. This CDR3 is CSASKETQYF. CDR3 nucleotide sequence: TGCAGTGCTAGTAAAGAGACCCAGTACTTC.

The J gene is TRBJ2-5, the V gene TRBV5-1; 9 bases are shared with TRBD1. This CDR3 has 16 residues. Germline loops: CDR1 SGHRS, CDR2 YFSETQ. V shed 3 bases and J 5 bases; nucleotides not matched to a gene: 11. This chain's CDR3 is CASSWENRGQMETQYF. The CDR3 DNA sequence: TGCGCCAGCAGCTGGGAAAACAGGGGGCAGATGGAGACCCAGTACTTC.

This clone was seen only once. The rearrangement uses TRBV18 and TRBJ2-7; the match to TRBD2 covers 11 bases. Trimming took 1 base from V and 2 from J; bases not matched to a gene: 4. CDR3 size: 16 residues. CDR1 is KGHSH, CDR2 LQKENI, per germline. The CDR3 DNA follows: TGTGCCAGCTCACCACTAGCGGGGGGGCTGACCTACGAGCAGTACTTC. This gives the protein CASSPLAGGLTYEQYF.

V and J are TRBV4-1 and TRBJ2-3; D is ambiguous. The CDR3 consists of 13 residues. The ends were cut back, 3 bases at V and 8 bases at J, with 12 bases in the middle. CDR1 is MGHRA and CDR2 is YSYEKL in the germline V gene. The CDR3 here is CASSHPFAGTQYF. DNA of the CDR3: TGCGCCAGCAGCCACCCTTTTGCCGGTACGCAGTATTTT.

The genes are TRBV5-1 and TRBJ1-3; D might be TRBD1 (6 bases). Germline V lookup: CDR1 SGHRS, CDR2 YFSETQ. The CDR3 consists of 14 residues. Trimming took off 1 base at V and 1 base at J, with 6 bases between the two ends. The CDR3 protein is CASSLTGSGNTIYF. DNA of the CDR3: TGCGCCAGCAGCTTGACAGGGTCTGGAAACACCATATATTTT.

The DNA of the CDR3 is TGTGCCAGTAGTATTTCGGGGATTAGCAATCAGCCCCAGCATTTT. Residues: CASSISGISNQPQHF. The chain uses TRBV19 and TRBJ1-5; D gene uncertain. V shed 3 bases and J shed 0 bases, with 9 bases lying between them. CDR3 length: 15 amino acids. The germline V gene has CDR1 LNHDA and CDR2 SQIVND (reference sequence). Based on the CDR3 plus reference TRBV19 and TRBJ1-5, the full variable domain is DGGITQSPKYLFRKEGQNVTLSCEQNLNHDAMYWYRQDPGQGLRLIYYSQIVNDFQKGDIAEGYSVSREKKESFPLTVTSAQKNPTAFYLCASSISGISNQPQHFGDGTRLSIL.

A single count supports this clone. The gene calls are TRBV10-3 and TRBJ2-5, with D possibly being TRBD2 (6 bases). The J call may be faulty, since TRBJ2-7 better matches the DNA end. The CDR3 loop spans 12 amino acids. The V gene's germline CDR1 is ENHRY and CDR2 SYGVKD. The CDR3, as DNA: TGTGCCGCCGGCCAGCGGGTGTACGAGCAGTACTTC. It codes for CAAGQRVYEQYF.

The V and J genes are TRBV28 and TRBJ2-3; D possibly corresponds to TRBD1 (6 bases). There are 15 residues in the CDR3. The germline V and J ends were trimmed by 7 bases and 2 bases, with 16 bases remaining between them. CDR1 is MDHEN and CDR2 is SYDVKM in the germline V gene. CDR3 region: CASTFRTAFTDTQYF. CDR3 coding DNA: TGTGCCAGCACCTTCCGGACAGCCTTCACAGATACGCAGTATTTT.

This chain uses TRBV11-3 with TRBJ2-1; 14 bases match TRBD2. The germline V gene encodes CDR1 SGHNT and CDR2 YENEEA. V lost 5 bases and J lost 3; bases outside the gene matches: 9. The length of the CDR3 is 18 residues. Here the CDR3 reads CASSPDPGLAGDYNEQFF. As DNA, the CDR3 is TGTGCCAGCAGCCCAGATCCGGGACTAGCGGGAGACTACAATGAGCAGTTCTTC. Full variable domain (rest looked up from reference TRBV11-3 and TRBJ2-1): EAGVVQSPRYKIIEKKQPVAFWCNPISGHNTLYWYLQNLGQGPELLIRYENEEAVDDSQLPKDRFSAERLKGVDSTLKIQPAELGDSAVYLCASSPDPGLAGDYNEQFFGPGTRLTVL.

The V call is TRBV19, the J call TRBJ2-5; maybe TRBD1 (6 bases). CDR1 is LNHDA and CDR2 is SQIVND in the germline V gene (reference sequence). The CDR3 is 15 residues long. The V end lost 6 bases, the J end lost 1 base, and 15 bases lay between the germline ends. The CDR3 is CASSTPGHPQETQYF. The CDR3 nucleotides are TGTGCCAGTAGCACCCCGGGACACCCCCAAGAGACCCAGTACTTC. The variable domain in full, with the rest retrieved from reference TRBV19 and TRBJ2-5, is DGGITQSPKYLFRKEGQNVTLSCEQNLNHDAMYWYRQDPGQGLRLIYYSQIVNDFQKGDIAEGYSVSREKKESFPLTVTSAQKNPTAFYLCASSTPGHPQETQYFGPGTRLLVL.

The rearrangement joins TRBV5-4 to TRBJ2-5; 7 bases match TRBD2. Germline V gene data show CDR1 as SGHNT and CDR2 as YYREEE (reference sequence). The CDR3 spans 16 residues. After removal of 0 bases from V and 4 bases from J, the junction contained 9 bases not matched to a gene. CDR3 nucleotide sequence: TGTGCCAGCAGCTTGGCCAGTTTCCCGGGAGGAGAGACCCAGTACTTC. Translated, it gives CASSLASFPGGETQYF.

The V gene is TRBV7-9, the J gene TRBJ1-5; no firm D call. CDR3 size: 14 residues. V lost 2 bases to trimming and J lost 4 bases, with 9 bases between them. Germline CDR1 SEHNR, CDR2 FQNEAQ (reference sequence). The CDR3 reads CASSLTAENQPQHF. The CDR3 DNA follows: TGTGCCAGCAGCTTAACAGCAGAAAATCAGCCCCAGCATTTT.

CDR3 in amino acids: CASSLRSLGLAGQSSYEQYF. The CDR3 coding sequence is TGTGCCAGCAGTTTGCGGTCCTTAGGACTAGCGGGGCAGAGCTCCTACGAGCAGTACTTC. This sequence joins TRBV27 and TRBJ2-5, with 12 bases identical to TRBD2. The J call may be in error: the DNA end matches TRBJ2-7 better. Germline CDR1 MNHEY, CDR2 SMNVEV (reference sequence). There are 20 residues in the CDR3.

The rearrangement uses TRBV25-1 and TRBJ2-3; tentative D call: TRBD2 (5 bases). V gave up 3 bases and J gave up 1 base, with 14 bases separating them. CDR3 size: 16 residues. Germline V lookup: CDR1 MGHDK, CDR2 SYGVNS. The CDR3 bases are TGTGCCAGCAGTGACCTAGAGGGTAGGGGCACAGATACGCAGTATTTT. Encoded protein: CASSDLEGRGTDTQYF.

This clone came up once. The chain uses TRBV5-4 and TRBJ1-4, with 8 positions matching TRBD1. Looked up from germline, CDR1 is SGHNT and CDR2 is YYREEE (reference sequence). J lost 7 bases, V lost 1 base, and 6 bases had no gene match. This CDR3 contains 15 residues. CDR3 sequence (DNA): TGTGCCAGCAGCTTGTCAGGCAGGGGGCGTGAAAAACTGTTTTTT. This gives the protein CASSLSGRGREKLFF. The full variable domain, its missing parts supplied by reference TRBV5-4 and TRBJ1-4, is ETGVTQSPTHLIKTRGQQVTLRCSSQSGHNTVSWYQQALGQGPQFIFQYYREEENGRGNFPPRFSGLQFPNYSSELNVNALELDDSALYLCASSLSGRGREKLFFGSGTQLSVL.

The V and J genes are TRBV28 and TRBJ1-4; 7 positions agree with TRBD1. The CDR3 spans 15 residues. Germline CDR1 and CDR2: MDHEN and SYDVKM. Trimming at V came to 5 bases and at J to 5 bases, leaving 8 bases not matched to a gene. CDR3 sequence (DNA): TGTGCCAGCAGTCCCCGTAAGGGGGCCAATGAAAAACTGTTTTTT. Its protein product is CASSPRKGANEKLFF.

The CDR3 here is CAISESGRADSPLHF. CDR3 DNA: TGTGCCATCAGTGAGTCGGGCAGGGCGGATTCACCCCTCCACTTT. The chain has TRBV10-3 and TRBJ1-6, with a weak D call TRBD1 (5 bases). V was trimmed by 0 bases and J by 8 bases, leaving 11 bases between them. The CDR3 has 15 amino acids. The germline V gene has CDR1 ENHRY and CDR2 SYGVKD.

This clone has a handful of counts. The gene calls are TRBV27 and TRBJ1-5; 10 nucleotides match TRBD1. CDR3 length: 16 amino acids. Germline CDR1 is MNHEY and CDR2 is SMNVEV (reference sequence). J lost 6 bases, V lost 6 bases, and 11 bases had no gene match. CDR3 coding DNA: TGTGCCAGCAGCTTCAGAGGGACAGGGGTGGGTCAGCCCCAGCATTTT. This sequence encodes CASSFRGTGVGQPQHF.

J is TRBJ1-4 and V is TRBV4-3; 12 bases align to TRBD1. The germline gives CDR1 LGHNA, CDR2 YSLEER. This CDR3 has 17 amino acids. The junction had 7 bases not matched to a gene; V was cut back by 3 bases and J by 5 bases. CDR3: CASSHLGQGAGNEKLFF. Here the CDR3 DNA reads TGCGCCAGCAGCCATCTGGGACAGGGGGCGGGGAATGAAAAACTGTTTTTT.

A single count supports this clone. The CDR3 DNA is TGTGCCAGCTCGGGGACAGCTGGAACTGAAGCTTTCTTT. This gives the protein CASSGTAGTEAFF. This chain uses TRBV18 with TRBJ1-1; 7 bases line up with TRBD1. J was trimmed by 5 bases and V by 6 bases; bases with no gene match: 6. The CDR3 is made up of 13 amino acids. Germline assignment: CDR1 KGHSH and CDR2 LQKENI.

The V gene is TRBV4-1, the J gene TRBJ2-1; 7 nucleotides agree with TRBD2. The CDR3 contains 18 residues. Germline V gene sequence: CDR1 MGHRA, CDR2 YSYEKL. V was clipped by 0 bases and J by 0 bases; unmatched bases: 8. The CDR3 DNA reads TGCGCCAGCAGCCAAGATAGGGAGGGGACGGGCTCCTACAATGAGCAGTTCTTC. Translated: CASSQDREGTGSYNEQFF.

The V and J genes are TRBV27 and TRBJ2-6; D may be TRBD1 (5 bases). The CDR3 extends over 17 amino acids. Deletions cut 5 bases from V and 3 bases from J, with 17 bases between. The germline V gene encodes CDR1 MNHEY and CDR2 SMNVEV (reference sequence). In DNA form, the CDR3 reads TGTGCCAGCAGTAGCTATCAAGGGGTCGGTGGGGCCAACGTCCTGACTTTC. It yields the protein CASSSYQGVGGANVLTF.

This chain joins TRBV4-2 and TRBJ2-2; D is unclear. V lost 2 bases and J lost 3, with 7 bases in between. Germline loops: CDR1 LGHNA, CDR2 YNFKEQ. CDR3 size: 14 residues. The CDR3 bases are TGTGCCAGCAGCCAACGCCAGGACACCGGGGAGCTGTTTTTT. Residues: CASSQRQDTGELFF.

The chain uses TRBV27 and TRBJ2-7; 13 bases are a match to TRBD2. The ends lost 2 bases at V and 6 bases at J; junction bases unmatched: 10. The CDR3 runs to 17 residues. From germline, CDR1 is MNHEY and CDR2 SMNVEV (reference sequence). DNA of the CDR3: TGTGCCAGCAGTTTAAACCCCGGACTAGCGGGAGTGGTCGAGCAGTACTTC. This encodes CASSLNPGLAGVVEQYF.

The chain couples TRBV7-9 to TRBJ1-2, with D perhaps matching TRBD1 (6 bases). The V end was cut by 6 bases, the J end by 0 bases, with 17 bases between. CDR3 length: 16 amino acids. The V gene's germline CDR1 is SEHNR and CDR2 FQNEAQ (reference sequence). The CDR3 DNA is TGTGCCAGCAGTCACGAGGGGGTCGGACCTAACTATGGCTACACCTTC. Translation: CASSHEGVGPNYGYTF.